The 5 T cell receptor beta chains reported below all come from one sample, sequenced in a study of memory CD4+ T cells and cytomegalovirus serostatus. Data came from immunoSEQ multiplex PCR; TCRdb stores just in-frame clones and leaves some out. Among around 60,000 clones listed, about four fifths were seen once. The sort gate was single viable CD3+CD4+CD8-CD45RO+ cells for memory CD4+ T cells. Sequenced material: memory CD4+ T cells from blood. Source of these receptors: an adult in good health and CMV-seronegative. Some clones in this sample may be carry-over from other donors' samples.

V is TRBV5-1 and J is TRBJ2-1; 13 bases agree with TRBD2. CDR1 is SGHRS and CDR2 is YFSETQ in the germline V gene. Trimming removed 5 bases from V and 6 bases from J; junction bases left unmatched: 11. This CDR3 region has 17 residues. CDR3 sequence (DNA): TGCGCCAGCAGATGGACTAGCGGGAGCCCGGAGGTCAATGAGCAGTTCTTC. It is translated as CASRWTSGSPEVNEQFF.

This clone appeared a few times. The CDR3, as DNA: TGTGCCAGCAGCTTAACAAAGGCCGAAGCGGAGCAGTTCTTC. Translated: CASSLTKAEAEQFF. This rearrangement joins TRBV7-3 to TRBJ2-1; D is unresolved. The CDR3 consists of 14 residues. Trimming took 0 bases from V and 10 from J, leaving 13 bases between them. Germline values: CDR1 SGHTA, CDR2 FQGTGA.

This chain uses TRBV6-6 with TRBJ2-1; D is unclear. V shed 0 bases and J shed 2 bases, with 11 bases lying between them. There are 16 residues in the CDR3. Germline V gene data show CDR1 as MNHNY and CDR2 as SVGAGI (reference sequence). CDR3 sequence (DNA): TGTGCCAGCAGTTACTCGAATGATCAGGCCTACAATGAGCAGTTCTTC. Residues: CASSYSNDQAYNEQFF.

The CDR3 sequence is CASSHDPGVQETQYF. The CDR3 nucleotides are TGTGCCAGCTCACACGATCCGGGAGTCCAAGAGACCCAGTACTTC. This rearrangement joins TRBV18 to TRBJ2-5; D may be TRBD2 (6 bases). This CDR3 region has 15 residues. CDR1 is KGHSH, CDR2 LQKENI, per germline. The ends were cut back, 4 bases at V and 1 base at J, with 13 bases in the middle.

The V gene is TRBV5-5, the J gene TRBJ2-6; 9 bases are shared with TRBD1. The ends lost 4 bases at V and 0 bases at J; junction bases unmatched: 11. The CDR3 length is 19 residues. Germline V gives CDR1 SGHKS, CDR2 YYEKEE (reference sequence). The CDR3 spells CASSLSSGTGYSGANVLTF. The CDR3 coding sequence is TGTGCCAGCAGCCTAAGTTCCGGGACAGGGTACTCTGGGGCCAACGTCCTGACTTTC.